The present entry profiles one T cell receptor beta chain with its context. The data derive from a study of technical replicates of blood from four donors. CDR3 size: 13 residues. V dropped 7 bases and J dropped 5 bases, with 15 bases sitting between them. From germline, CDR1 is WSHSY and CDR2 SAAADI. Clones were read by immunoSEQ multiplex PCR, and TCRdb kept only the in-frame ones, dropping some. The table records around 80,000 clones, nearly 98% of them present only once. This chain connects TRBV10-2 to TRBJ2-7, with a tentative D call TRBD1 (5 bases). This sequence was found in a human donor in good health. The specimen sequenced was T cells isolated from PBMCs. DNA of the CDR3: TGCGCCAGCACCTCCCCAGGGCACGACGAGCAGTACTTC. This sequence encodes CASTSPGHDEQYF.